The T cell receptor (beta chain) under discussion was sequenced for a study of radiotherapy plus CTLA-4 blockade in lung cancer. The J segment lost 5 bases and the V segment lost 2 bases, leaving 10 bases of the junction unmatched. The CDR3 extends over 16 amino acids. Looked up from germline, CDR1 is SGHRS and CDR2 is YFSETQ. Clones were read by immunoSEQ multiplex PCR, and TCRdb kept only the in-frame ones, dropping some. Here the sample spans some 51,000 clones, roughly three quarters being singletons. This clone was seen a single time. The chain employs TRBV5-1 and TRBJ2-5; 9 positions agree with TRBD2. The sample was peripheral blood, taken from a patient treated with radiotherapy plus ipilimumab. The sequence was obtained from a human donor with non-small cell lung cancer who had a complete response to radiotherapy plus ipilimumab. The CDR3, as DNA: TGCGCCAGCAGCTTAAAAGGCGGGGGGGCCGGGGAGACCCAGTACTTC. It specifies CASSLKGGGAGETQYF.